This passage covers 30 T cell receptor beta chains from one sample sequenced in a study of blood T cell repertoires in COVID-19. Sequencing was performed with immunoSEQ multiplex PCR; in TCRdb, only in-frame clones are kept and a portion is missing. Of some 260,000 clones listed, roughly 80% are singletons. Sequencing was done on a sample of peripheral blood. These receptors all come from a middle-aged woman with active or convalescent COVID-19.

V usage is TRBV3-1 (or the pseudogene TRBV3-2) and J usage is TRBJ1-4, with D possibly TRBD1 on 5 matching bases. V was shortened by 0 bases and J by 4 bases, with 21 bases between the two germline ends. The CDR3 is 19 residues long. Germline assignment: CDR1 LGHDT and CDR2 YNNKEL (reference sequence). The CDR3 loop reads CASSQDLVSVGANNEKLFF. Written as DNA, the CDR3 is TGTGCCAGCAGCCAAGATTTAGTTTCGGTTGGGGCTAATAATGAAAAACTGTTTTTT.

The rearrangement uses TRBV5-5 and TRBJ2-2; the match to TRBD2 covers 8 bases. This CDR3 is built from 17 residues. From germline, CDR1 is SGHKS and CDR2 YYEKEE (reference sequence). V lost 4 bases and J lost 5; bases outside the gene matches: 13. CDR3 protein: CASSPTSGRRRTGELFF. The CDR3 region has the DNA TGTGCCAGCAGCCCTACTAGCGGAAGGAGGAGGACCGGGGAGCTGTTTTTT.

The chain combines TRBV2 with TRBJ1-6, with D possibly TRBD1 on 6 matching bases. The CDR3 has 13 residues. CDR1 is SNHLY and CDR2 is FYNNEI in the germline V gene. Trimming took off 6 bases at V and 7 bases at J, with 10 bases between the two ends. DNA for the CDR3: TGTGCCAGCAGCGGACAGTGGAATTCACCCCTCCACTTT. Translating it yields CASSGQWNSPLHF.

The gene calls are TRBV24-1 and TRBJ1-5; 7 bases are shared with TRBD1. CDR3 length: 14 amino acids. Germline V gives CDR1 KGHDR, CDR2 SFDVKD. With 4 bases clipped from V and 6 bases from J, the junction kept 5 bases outside the gene matches. The DNA of the CDR3 is TGTGCCACCAGTGACAGGGGGGAAGGTCAGCCCCAGCATTTT. Translation gives CATSDRGEGQPQHF.

The chain couples TRBV30 to TRBJ1-5; 9 bases agree with TRBD1. The V segment lost 3 bases and the J segment 5 bases; nucleotides outside the gene matches: 8. The CDR3 loop spans 15 amino acids. In germline, CDR1 is GTSNPN, CDR2 SVGIG (reference sequence). CDR3 residues: CAWSDIQGADQPQHF. The CDR3 DNA reads TGTGCCTGGAGCGACATACAGGGGGCTGATCAGCCCCAGCATTTT.

This clone has a handful of counts. The rearrangement uses TRBV28 and TRBJ1-1; TRBD1 might be the D (6 bases). Germline values: CDR1 MDHEN, CDR2 SYDVKM. V was trimmed by 2 bases and J by 6 bases, leaving 16 bases between them. This CDR3 is 15 amino acids long. The CDR3 sequence: CASSLVPGAWSEAFF. The CDR3 DNA reads TGTGCCAGCAGTTTAGTCCCAGGGGCCTGGTCTGAAGCTTTCTTT.

The chain recombines TRBV3-1 (or the pseudogene TRBV3-2) with TRBJ2-2; D is perhaps TRBD2 (5 bases). Deletions cut 0 bases from V and 2 bases from J, with 13 bases between. CDR1 and CDR2 (germline): LGHDT, YNNKEL (reference sequence). This CDR3 comprises 17 residues. CDR3 sequence reads: CASSQEIRGRNTGELFF. In nucleotides, the CDR3 is TGTGCCAGCAGCCAAGAAATTAGAGGGAGAAACACCGGGGAGCTGTTTTTT.

The CDR3 reads CTSSQSQGIEQYF. The CDR3 bases are TGCACCAGCAGCCAGTCCCAGGGGATCGAGCAGTACTTC. The rearrangement joins TRBV1 to TRBJ2-7; the D segment call TRBD1 is taken from the table without a DNA check. TRBV1 is a recognized pseudogene. The CDR3 sequence is 13 residues long.

The chain has TRBV30 and TRBJ2-7; possibly TRBD2 for D (5 bases). Trimming stripped 6 bases from V and 6 bases from J, with 15 bases between. Per the germline V gene, CDR1 is GTSNPN and CDR2 is SVGIG (reference sequence). This CDR3 comprises 12 residues. DNA for the CDR3: TGTGCCTGCTCTAGGAAAGGAGGCGAGCAGTACGTC. Its translation is CACSRKGGEQYV.

This rearrangement joins TRBV7-6 to TRBJ2-1; 7 bases fit TRBD1. V shed 2 bases and J 7 bases; nucleotides not matched to a gene: 8. Germline CDR1 SGHVS, CDR2 FNYEAQ. The CDR3 extends over 15 amino acids. CDR3 loop: CASSLNPDRANEQFF. The CDR3 bases are TGTGCCAGCAGCTTAAATCCTGACAGGGCTAATGAGCAGTTCTTC.

The rearrangement links TRBV10-1 to TRBJ2-3; a weak D match, TRBD1 (6 bases). The germline CDR1 and CDR2 sequences are WNHNN and SYGVQD (reference sequence). This CDR3 region has 15 residues. Trimming stripped 6 bases from V and 4 bases from J, with 17 bases between. The CDR3 loop is CASRDPLDRPDTQYF. Here the CDR3 DNA reads TGCGCCAGCAGGGACCCCTTGGACAGACCAGATACGCAGTATTTT.

The chain links TRBV10-3 to TRBJ2-2, with a weak D call TRBD1 (6 bases). Germline V gene sequence: CDR1 ENHRY, CDR2 SYGVKD. Trimming took 0 bases from V and 6 from J, leaving 14 bases between them. CDR3 length: 16 residues. The CDR3 DNA sequence: TGTGCCATCAGTGAGTCAACAGGGACACGCGCCGGGGAGCTGTTTTTT. Its translation is CAISESTGTRAGELFF.

V gene TRBV5-1 combines with J gene TRBJ1-5; TRBD1 matches at 8 bases. There are 18 residues in the CDR3. From germline, CDR1 is SGHRS and CDR2 YFSETQ. With V trimmed by 0 bases and J by 0 bases, 8 bases remained unmatched. The CDR3 loop reads CASSLGPQGAYSNQPQHF. The CDR3 region has the DNA TGCGCCAGCAGCTTGGGGCCTCAGGGGGCCTATAGCAATCAGCCCCAGCATTTT.

This chain joins TRBV11-3 and TRBJ2-1; 7 bases are a match to TRBD1. The germline V gene encodes CDR1 SGHNT and CDR2 YENEEA. This CDR3 has 13 amino acids. After removal of 5 bases from V and 10 bases from J, the junction contained 8 bases not matched to a gene. CDR3 DNA sequence: TGTGCCAGCAGCGGTCAACAGGGGCAAGAGCAGTTCTTC. Encoded protein: CASSGQQGQEQFF.

The sample holds a few counts of this clone. V gene TRBV7-2 combines with J gene TRBJ2-3, with D unclear. This CDR3 has 12 amino acids. Germline V CDR1 and CDR2: SGHTA, FQGNSA. The ends were cut back, 3 bases at V and 9 bases at J, with 10 bases in the middle. The chain's CDR3 is CASSFVTKTQYF. DNA of the CDR3: TGTGCCAGCAGCTTCGTAACTAAGACGCAGTATTTT.

The V and J genes are TRBV3-1 (or the pseudogene TRBV3-2) and TRBJ2-2, with 7 bases aligning to TRBD1. This CDR3 spans 15 amino acids. Per the germline V gene, CDR1 is LGHDT and CDR2 is YNNKEL (reference sequence). V shed 2 bases, J shed 1 base, and the junction held 1 base outside the gene matches. CDR3: CASSQRTGNTGELFF. As DNA, the CDR3 is TGTGCCAGCAGCCAAAGGACAGGGAACACCGGGGAGCTGTTTTTT.

Remarks on this clone: The same CDR3 also results from other DNA sequences found in this sample. CDR3 bases: TGTGCCAGCAGCGTTGGACAGGGGGCTGGAAACACCATATATTTT. Translating gives CASSVGQGAGNTIYF. The chain couples TRBV9 to TRBJ1-3, with 10 positions matching TRBD1. V shed 2 bases and J 2 bases; nucleotides not matched to a gene: 1. Germline assignment: CDR1 SGDLS and CDR2 YYNGEE. This CDR3 contains 15 residues.

The chain couples TRBV9 to TRBJ1-1; D ambiguous. The CDR3 is made up of 14 amino acids. V was clipped by 2 bases and J by 5 bases, with 13 bases between them. Germline CDR1 is SGDLS and CDR2 is YYNGEE. CDR3 nucleotides: TGTGCCAGCAGCGTGGGCCAGTCTGGGACTGAAGCTTTCTTT. Protein sequence: CASSVGQSGTEAFF.

The rearrangement uses TRBV18 and TRBJ1-4, with D maybe TRBD1 (5 bases). The V gene lost 5 bases and the J gene lost 8 bases, with 18 bases spanning the gap. This CDR3 contains 15 residues. Germline CDR1 KGHSH, CDR2 LQKENI. The CDR3 nucleotides are TGTGCCAGCTCATCCACGGGGGTGGCGGTAGAAAAACTGTTTTTT. It is translated as CASSSTGVAVEKLFF.

The chain has TRBV6-1 and TRBJ2-6; 8 positions match TRBD1. Looked up from germline, CDR1 is MNHNS and CDR2 is SASEGT. The length of the CDR3 is 16 residues. With V trimmed by 4 bases and J by 0 bases, 2 bases remained unmatched. In DNA form, the CDR3 reads TGTGCCAGCAGTGTGGACAGGGTCTCTGGGGCCAACGTCCTGACTTTC. It is translated as CASSVDRVSGANVLTF.

The V gene is TRBV18, the J gene TRBJ1-3; no firm D call. The germline CDR1 and CDR2 sequences are KGHSH and LQKENI. This CDR3 has 16 residues. The V gene lost 0 bases and the J gene lost 4 bases, with 13 bases spanning the gap. The CDR3: CASSPPEGLAGNTIYF. The DNA of the CDR3 is TGTGCCAGCTCACCACCGGAAGGACTTGCGGGAAACACCATATATTTT.

This clone was seen only a few times. The V and J genes are TRBV4-2 and TRBJ2-1; D might be TRBD1 (5 bases). Trimming shortened V by 4 bases and J by 9 bases, and 22 bases separated the two germline ends. The germline V gene encodes CDR1 LGHNA and CDR2 YNFKEQ. The CDR3 covers 16 residues. CDR3 nucleotide sequence: TGTGCCAGCAGCCCGGAAAAGGGGCGGTCAGTCAGTGAGCAGTTCTTC. Residues: CASSPEKGRSVSEQFF.

The V gene is TRBV5-1, the J gene TRBJ1-2, with 11 bases that match TRBD1. With V trimmed by 5 bases and J by 7 bases, 4 bases remained unmatched. Germline values: CDR1 SGHRS, CDR2 YFSETQ. The CDR3 is made up of 13 amino acids. The CDR3 is CASSGQGAGGYTF. CDR3 coding DNA: TGCGCCAGCAGTGGACAGGGGGCAGGTGGCTACACCTTC.

The rearrangement uses TRBV18 and TRBJ1-4; 8 bases fit TRBD1. This CDR3 has 14 amino acids. V trimming: 6 bases; J trimming: 8 bases; junction bases outside the gene matches: 8. Germline CDR1 is KGHSH and CDR2 is LQKENI. The CDR3 is CASSRGQGNEKLFF. The CDR3, as DNA: TGTGCCAGCTCTCGCGGACAGGGAAACGAAAAACTGTTTTTT. Full variable domain (remainder filled in from reference TRBV18 and TRBJ1-4): NAGVMQNPRHLVRRRGQEARLRCSPMKGHSHVYWYRQLPEEGLKFMVYLQKENIIDESGMPKERFSAEFPKEGPSILRIQQVVRGDSAAYFCASSRGQGNEKLFFGSGTQLSVL.

This clone was seen more than once but under ten times. The chain has TRBV6-4 and TRBJ2-3, with D perhaps matching TRBD2 (6 bases). Germline CDR1 MRHNA, CDR2 SNTAGT. Trimming stripped 2 bases from V and 2 bases from J, with 11 bases between. The CDR3 contains 15 residues. The CDR3 DNA reads as TGTGCCAGCAGTGACGGGCGGGAAGACACAGATACGCAGTATTTT. This translates into CASSDGREDTDTQYF.

The genes are TRBV5-6 and TRBJ2-3; 10 positions match TRBD1. The CDR3 length is 14 residues. CDR1 and CDR2 (germline): SGHDT, YYEEEE. The trim removed 6 bases at V and 1 base at J, leaving 2 bases unmatched. The CDR3 sequence: CASIGTGGTDTQYF. The CDR3 DNA is TGTGCCAGCATCGGGACAGGGGGCACAGATACGCAGTATTTT.

To note about this clone: Other DNA sequences from this sample encode an identical CDR3 as well. This rearrangement joins TRBV18 to TRBJ1-2, with a tentative D call TRBD1 (5 bases). Trimming pared 0 bases from V and 4 bases from J, leaving 9 bases between. Germline V gene lookup returns CDR1 KGHSH and CDR2 LQKENI. This CDR3 has 14 amino acids. The chain's CDR3 is CASSPPTESYGYTF. The CDR3 nucleotides read TGTGCCAGCTCACCACCGACAGAGAGCTATGGCTACACCTTC.

DNA of the CDR3: TGCGCCAGCAGCCCAATTCTAGCGGGGGGTTCCTCCTACGAGCAGTACTTC. Translating it yields CASSPILAGGSSYEQYF. The chain links TRBV5-1 to TRBJ2-7; the match to TRBD2 covers 11 bases. This CDR3 is built from 17 residues. Looked up from germline, CDR1 is SGHRS and CDR2 is YFSETQ. Trimming took 4 bases from V and 0 from J; bases not matched to a gene: 9.

This clone was found a few times. J is TRBJ2-1 and V is TRBV5-6; maybe TRBD1 (7 bases). The CDR3 totals 16 residues. V lost 5 bases and J lost 6, with 21 bases in between. Per the germline V gene, CDR1 is SGHDT and CDR2 is YYEEEE. This chain's CDR3 is CASRSLRGTVGNEQFF. CDR3 sequence (DNA): TGTGCCAGCAGGTCCCTCAGGGGGACTGTGGGCAATGAGCAGTTCTTC.

This chain joins TRBV15 and TRBJ2-1, with 9 bases aligning to TRBD2. Germline V lookup: CDR1 LNHNV, CDR2 YYDKDF (reference sequence). CDR3 length: 16 residues. The ends lost 6 bases at V and 2 bases at J; junction bases unmatched: 8. The chain's CDR3 is CATSARSGGTYNEQFF. As DNA, the CDR3 is TGTGCCACCAGTGCTAGGAGCGGGGGGACCTACAATGAGCAGTTCTTC.